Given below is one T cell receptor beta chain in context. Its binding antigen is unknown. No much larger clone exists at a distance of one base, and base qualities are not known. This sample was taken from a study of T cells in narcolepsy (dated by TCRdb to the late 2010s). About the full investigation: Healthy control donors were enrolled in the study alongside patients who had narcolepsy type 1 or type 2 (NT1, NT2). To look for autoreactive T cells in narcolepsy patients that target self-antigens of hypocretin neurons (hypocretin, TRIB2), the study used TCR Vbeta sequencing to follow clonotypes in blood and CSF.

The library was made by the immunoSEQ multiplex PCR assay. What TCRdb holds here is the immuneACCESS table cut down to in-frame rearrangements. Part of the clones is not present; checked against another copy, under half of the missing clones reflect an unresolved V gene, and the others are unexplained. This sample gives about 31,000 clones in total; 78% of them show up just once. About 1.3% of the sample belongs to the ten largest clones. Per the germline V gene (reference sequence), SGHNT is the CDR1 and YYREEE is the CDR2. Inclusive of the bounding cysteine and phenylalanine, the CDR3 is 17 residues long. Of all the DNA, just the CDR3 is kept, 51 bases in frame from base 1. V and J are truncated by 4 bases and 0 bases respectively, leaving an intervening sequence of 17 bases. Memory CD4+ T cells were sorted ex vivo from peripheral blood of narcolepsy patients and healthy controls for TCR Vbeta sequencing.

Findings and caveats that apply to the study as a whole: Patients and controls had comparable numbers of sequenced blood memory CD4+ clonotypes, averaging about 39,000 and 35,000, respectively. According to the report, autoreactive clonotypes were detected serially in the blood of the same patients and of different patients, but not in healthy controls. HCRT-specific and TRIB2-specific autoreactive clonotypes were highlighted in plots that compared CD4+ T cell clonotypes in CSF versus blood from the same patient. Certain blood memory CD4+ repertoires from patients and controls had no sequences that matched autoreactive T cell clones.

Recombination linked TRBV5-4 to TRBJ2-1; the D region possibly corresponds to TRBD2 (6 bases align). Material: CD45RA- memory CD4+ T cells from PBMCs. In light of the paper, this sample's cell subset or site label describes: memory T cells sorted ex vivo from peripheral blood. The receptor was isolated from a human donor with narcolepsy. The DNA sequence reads TGTGCCAGCAGCAGTTCCGGCGGGACCAGCTCCTACAATGAGCAGTTCTTC. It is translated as CASSSSGGTSSYNEQFF.